The 26 T cell receptor beta chains listed next were all sequenced from one sample in a study of cytomegalovirus exposure and HLA in healthy donors. Primers included in the PCR were 60 Vbeta and 13 Jbeta primers. Produced via immunoSEQ multiplex PCR; TCRdb's table is partial and in-frame only. The repertoire holds fewer than 150,000 clones, 80% seen once, with 2% to 2.5% in the top ten. Sequenced input: PBMCs. These receptors all stem from a man aged 25-40 years in good health and CMV-seronegative.

The CDR3 bases are TGTGCCAGCAGTCCAGGGGCCCTGAGCTATGGCTACACCTTC. It is translated as CASSPGALSYGYTF. The chain uses TRBV6-6 and TRBJ1-2; TRBD1 might be the D (6 bases). The V end was cut by 5 bases, the J end by 4 bases, with 14 bases between. This CDR3 comprises 14 residues. The germline gives CDR1 MNHNY, CDR2 SVGAGI (reference sequence).

This rearrangement joins TRBV5-1 to TRBJ1-1; 7 nucleotides agree with TRBD1. CDR1 and CDR2 (germline): SGHRS, YFSETQ. The length of the CDR3 is 15 residues. V lost 4 bases, J lost 1 base, and 7 bases stayed unmatched. The CDR3 loop is CASSGLTGTNTEAFF. The CDR3 DNA sequence: TGCGCCAGCAGCGGGCTGACAGGGACGAACACTGAAGCTTTCTTT.

The chain carries TRBV19 and TRBJ1-1, with 8 nucleotides matching TRBD1. This CDR3 contains 14 residues. Looked up from germline, CDR1 is LNHDA and CDR2 is SQIVND (reference sequence). Trimming removed 6 bases from V and 1 base from J; junction bases left unmatched: 4. The CDR3: CASRDQGANTEAFF. CDR3 coding DNA: TGTGCCAGTAGGGATCAGGGGGCGAACACTGAAGCTTTCTTT.

The chain has TRBV6-1 and TRBJ1-1; D gene unclear. Trimming left V 6 bases short and J 8 bases short, with 7 bases between. CDR1 and CDR2 from the germline V gene are MNHNS and SASEGT. This CDR3 is 10 amino acids long. The CDR3 protein is CASSYSEAFF. For the CDR3, the DNA is TGTGCCAGCAGCTATAGCGAAGCTTTCTTT.

The V call is TRBV5-1, the J call TRBJ1-4; unclear D gene. This CDR3 has 15 amino acids. Germline values: CDR1 SGHRS, CDR2 YFSETQ. Trimming pared 0 bases from V and 4 bases from J, leaving 10 bases between. CDR3 in amino acids: CASSLVLGDNEKLFF. The CDR3 DNA is TGCGCCAGCAGCTTGGTACTGGGAGATAATGAAAAACTGTTTTTT.

This rearrangement joins TRBV2 to TRBJ1-4, with D unclear. Trimming removed 5 bases from V and 4 bases from J, with 11 bases in between. The germline CDR1 and CDR2 sequences are SNHLY and FYNNEI. The CDR3 has 14 residues. DNA for the CDR3: TGTGCCAGCAGTCCGGGAGCAATTAATGAAAAACTGTTTTTT. Residues: CASSPGAINEKLFF.

This chain links TRBV18 with TRBJ1-1; D is possibly TRBD1 (6 bases). Germline V gene lookup returns CDR1 KGHSH and CDR2 LQKENI. The CDR3 sequence is 14 residues long. The V end lost 2 bases, the J end lost 5 bases, and 12 bases lay between the germline ends. The CDR3 DNA reads TGTGCCAGCTCACCAGGGACATACGCGACTGAAGCTTTCTTT. Its protein is CASSPGTYATEAFF.

The chain employs TRBV28 and TRBJ1-2, with TRBD1 matching 7 bases. The CDR3 spans 14 residues. J lost 4 bases, V lost 1 base, and 3 bases had no gene match. The germline V gene has CDR1 MDHEN and CDR2 SYDVKM. The CDR3 sequence: CASSLSGGIYGYTF. The CDR3 coding sequence is TGTGCCAGCAGTTTATCAGGGGGAATCTATGGCTACACCTTC.

In nucleotides, the CDR3 is TGCAGCGTTGAAGAGAGGGAGTGGGGGCTCAACACTGAAGCTTTCTTT. This encodes CSVEEREWGLNTEAFF. This chain joins TRBV29-1 and TRBJ1-1; possible D gene TRBD1, 6 bases. V shed 0 bases and J shed 2 bases, with 16 bases lying between them. CDR1 is SQVTM and CDR2 is ANQGSEA in the germline V gene. This CDR3 region has 16 residues.

The rearrangement uses TRBV5-1 and TRBJ2-5; tentatively, D is TRBD1 (5 bases). V lost 5 bases and J lost 0, with 14 bases in between. Germline V lookup: CDR1 SGHRS, CDR2 YFSETQ. The CDR3 runs to 15 residues. CDR3 in DNA: TGCGCCAGCAGAAGGAGTATCAGGGACCAAGAGACCCAGTACTTC. Its translation: CASRRSIRDQETQYF.

The V gene is TRBV6-1, the J gene TRBJ1-5; D remains ambiguous. The germline V and J ends were trimmed by 9 bases and 9 bases, with 15 bases remaining between them. CDR3 length equals 12 residues. Germline CDR1 and CDR2: MNHNS and SASEGT. In DNA, the CDR3 is TGTGCCAGTGCGTTGGTGGAGGGGCCCCAGCATTTT. It specifies CASALVEGPQHF.

The J gene is TRBJ1-1, the V gene TRBV6-5; tentative D call: TRBD1 (6 bases). V lost 4 bases and J lost 7, with 7 bases in between. The V gene's germline CDR1 is MNHEY and CDR2 SVGAGI. The CDR3 runs to 11 residues. The CDR3 loop is CASSSTGEAFF. The CDR3 nucleotides read TGTGCCAGCAGTTCGACAGGTGAAGCTTTCTTT.

CDR3 region: CASSQALRAATNEKLFF. DNA for the CDR3: TGTGCCAGCAGCCAAGCTCTGCGGGCGGCAACTAATGAAAAACTGTTTTTT. The chain recombines TRBV4-2 with TRBJ1-4; D remains ambiguous. The CDR3 is made up of 17 amino acids. CDR1 and CDR2 (germline): LGHNA, YNFKEQ. Trimming removed 1 base at V and 0 bases at J, with 12 bases between.

This chain connects TRBV10-1 to TRBJ1-5; 11 bases fit TRBD1. V lost 6 bases and J lost 8; bases outside the gene matches: 18. Germline V lookup: CDR1 WNHNN, CDR2 SYGVQD (reference sequence). The length of the CDR3 is 18 residues. In DNA form, the CDR3 reads TGCGCCAGCAGAACCTGGGACAGGGGGACGTTCCATCCGAAGCCCCAGCATTTT. It translates to CASRTWDRGTFHPKPQHF.

This clone was counted once. This rearrangement joins TRBV7-9 to TRBJ1-4; no clear D gene. This CDR3 is 15 amino acids long. V dropped 1 base and J dropped 6 bases, with 12 bases sitting between them. In germline, CDR1 is SEHNR, CDR2 FQNEAQ (reference sequence). The CDR3 is CASSLDSRQDEKLFF. As DNA, the CDR3 is TGTGCCAGCAGCTTAGACTCCAGGCAGGATGAAAAACTGTTTTTT.

The chain recombines TRBV28 with TRBJ1-4, with TRBD1 as a possible D gene (5 bases). Germline V gene data show CDR1 as MDHEN and CDR2 as SYDVKM. CDR3 length: 14 amino acids. Trimming took off 6 bases at V and 7 bases at J, with 15 bases between the two ends. In DNA form, the CDR3 reads TGTGCCAGCAGCGACCCCGGGGGGGTTGAAAAACTGTTTTTT. As protein: CASSDPGGVEKLFF.

This clone was observed a handful of times. The chain links TRBV6-1 to TRBJ2-7, with D uncertain. Germline assignment: CDR1 MNHNS and CDR2 SASEGT. V was clipped by 4 bases and J by 1 base, with 14 bases between them. The CDR3 runs to 15 residues. This CDR3 reads CASSANPTHSYEQYF. The CDR3 DNA reads TGTGCCAGCAGTGCGAACCCGACACATTCCTACGAGCAGTACTTC.

The CDR3 sequence: CASSGDRRYQPQHF. CDR3 bases: TGTGCCAGCAGCGGCGACAGGAGATATCAGCCCCAGCATTTT. V is TRBV7-8 and J is TRBJ1-5; possibly TRBD1 for D (6 bases). Trimming cost V 5 bases and J 5 bases, with 13 bases left between them. Looked up from germline, CDR1 is SGHVS and CDR2 is FQNEAQ. The CDR3 totals 14 residues. Complete variable domain (other parts from reference TRBV7-8 and TRBJ1-5): GAGVSQSPRYKVAKRGQDVALRCDPISGHVSLFWYQQALGQGPEFLTYFQNEAQLDKSGLPSDRFFAERPEGSVSTLKIQRTQQEDSAVYLCASSGDRRYQPQHFGDGTRLSIL.

The gene calls are TRBV6-5 and TRBJ1-1, with 8 positions matching TRBD1. Unmatched junction bases numbered 7, after V lost 4 bases and J lost 3 bases. The CDR3 covers 15 residues. Germline V gene sequence: CDR1 MNHEY, CDR2 SVGAGI. The DNA of the CDR3 is TGTGCCAGCAGTTCCCAGACAGGGGCGGACACTGAAGCTTTCTTT. This gives the protein CASSSQTGADTEAFF.

The gene calls are TRBV2 and TRBJ1-1, with 8 nucleotides matching TRBD1. Germline V gene sequence: CDR1 SNHLY, CDR2 FYNNEI. The CDR3 consists of 15 residues. Trimming cost V 4 bases and J 4 bases; bases outside gene matches: 8. CDR3 residues: CASSVGGRGLTEAFF. The CDR3 DNA follows: TGTGCCAGCAGTGTAGGGGGCAGGGGGCTCACTGAAGCTTTCTTT.

The V gene is TRBV28, the J gene TRBJ1-2; 8 positions agree with TRBD1. V was pared by 6 bases and J by 3 bases, with 6 bases of the junction left unmatched. Per germline, CDR1 MDHEN and CDR2 SYDVKM. CDR3 length equals 14 residues. The DNA of the CDR3 is TGTGCCAGCAGCCGACCAGGGGGCCACTATGGCTACACCTTC. Translating it yields CASSRPGGHYGYTF.

There are a few counts of this clone. The rearrangement uses TRBV6-6 and TRBJ2-7, with TRBD2 as a possible D gene (6 bases). The V gene lost 8 bases and the J gene lost 2 bases, with 13 bases spanning the gap. The CDR3 runs to 13 residues. CDR1 is MNHNY and CDR2 is SVGAGI in the germline V gene (reference sequence). The CDR3 here is CASGRLGTYEQYF. The CDR3 DNA reads TGTGCCAGCGGCCGACTAGGGACCTACGAGCAGTACTTC.

V and J are TRBV4-1 and TRBJ2-1; 10 bases fit TRBD2. The CDR3 has 17 amino acids. Looked up from germline, CDR1 is MGHRA and CDR2 is YSYEKL. With 4 bases clipped from V and 7 bases from J, the junction kept 13 bases outside the gene matches. The CDR3, as DNA: TGCGCCAGCAGCCCAGACCGCGCGAGCGGGAGGGGAAATGAGCAGTTCTTC. Translating it yields CASSPDRASGRGNEQFF.

This chain uses TRBV7-9 with TRBJ2-7; 7 nucleotides line up with TRBD2. CDR1 and CDR2 (germline): SEHNR, FQNEAQ (reference sequence). CDR3 length equals 12 residues. V was pared by 6 bases and J by 4 bases, with 3 bases of the junction left unmatched. The CDR3 bases are TGTGCCAGCAGTTGGGGGGGGTACGAGCAGTACTTC. Translating gives CASSWGGYEQYF.

The V call is TRBV6-4, the J call TRBJ1-2; 12 bases match TRBD1. Germline lookup yields CDR1 MRHNA and CDR2 SNTAGT. The CDR3 is made up of 15 amino acids. With 6 bases clipped from V and 2 bases from J, the junction kept 4 bases outside the gene matches. CDR3 in DNA: TGTGCCAGCAGGAGGGACAGGGGGCAAAACTATGGCTACACCTTC. Its translation is CASRRDRGQNYGYTF.

The rearrangement uses TRBV15 and TRBJ1-1; TRBD1 agrees at 7 bases. The length of the CDR3 is 15 residues. The trim removed 3 bases at V and 1 base at J, leaving 5 bases unmatched. Germline CDR1 is LNHNV and CDR2 is YYDKDF (reference sequence). CDR3 nucleotide sequence: TGTGCCACCAGCAGTGCCAGGGGGAGGAACACTGAAGCTTTCTTT. Its protein is CATSSARGRNTEAFF.